The 17 T cell receptor beta chains in this list originate from one sample, sequenced in a study of vaccination and CD4 T cells after COVID-19. The Oncomine TCR Beta short-read assay was applied to DNA of cultured CD4+ T cells. TCRdb passed the PCR reads through MiXCR, listing each CDR3 protein once. The table includes roughly 4,000 distinct CDR3 sequences, about 45% detected once. Documented treatment: approximately 9-day PBMC culture with coronavirus spike peptide pools or control peptides (ViraFEST assay). Their target antigens are unknown. The sample was CD4+ T cells from blood, cultured in vitro. The receptors here all came from a human donor who had recovered from COVID-19.

By share, this clonotype counts as medium-sized. The gene calls are TRBV7-2 and TRBJ2-5; TRBD2 agrees at 7 bases. Trimming removed 5 bases from V and 1 base from J; junction bases left unmatched: 10. In germline, CDR1 is SGHTA, CDR2 FQGNSA. This CDR3 is built from 16 residues. The DNA for the CDR3 is TGTGCCAGCAGCCCTCTCTCTAGCGGCCCCCAAGAGACCCAGTACTTC. Translation gives CASSPLSSGPQETQYF.

This clonotype was seen only a few times. This chain's CDR3 is CASSEAWGGTEAFF. The CDR3 coding sequence is TGTGCCAGCAGTGAAGCCTGGGGGGGCACTGAAGCTTTCTTT. V is TRBV6-1 and J is TRBJ1-1, with a weak D call TRBD1 (5 bases). Trimming shortened V by 0 bases and J by 4 bases, and 9 bases separated the two germline ends. The CDR3 loop spans 14 amino acids. Germline CDR1 is MNHNS and CDR2 is SASEGT.

The CDR3 nucleotides read TGCGCCAGCAGCTTGGACCCGGGTTACTCCTACAATGAGCAGTTCTTC. It yields the protein CASSLDPGYSYNEQFF. The V gene is TRBV5-1, the J gene TRBJ2-1, with D uncertain. The CDR3 length is 16 residues. Trimming took 0 bases from V and 0 from J, leaving 10 bases between them. Germline CDR1 and CDR2: SGHRS and YFSETQ.

This clonotype has only a few counts. The chain uses TRBV7-9 and TRBJ1-1; no reliable D call. The CDR3 spans 13 residues. Trimming pared 2 bases from V and 7 bases from J, leaving 11 bases between. CDR1 SEHNR and CDR2 FQNEAQ come from the germline V gene (reference sequence). The CDR3 loop is CASSLKGPYEAFF. The CDR3 DNA reads TGTGCCAGCAGCTTAAAAGGGCCATATGAAGCTTTCTTT.

This clonotype has more than one count but fewer than ten. V gene TRBV7-8 combines with J gene TRBJ1-3; D is unclear. The CDR3 sequence is 15 residues long. Between the trimmed V and J ends, which lost 0 bases and 0 bases, there was a span of 6 bases. Germline CDR1 and CDR2: SGHVS and FQNEAQ. The CDR3 reads CASSLATHSGNTIYF. CDR3 sequence (DNA): TGTGCCAGCAGCTTAGCTACTCACTCTGGAAACACCATATATTTT.

This chain links TRBV7-8 with TRBJ1-5, with no clear D. From germline, CDR1 is SGHVS and CDR2 FQNEAQ. The CDR3 consists of 14 residues. Trimming took 5 bases from V and 8 from J, leaving 16 bases between them. Written as DNA, the CDR3 is TGTGCCAGCAGCCCCTATCGAGGAGAAGAGCCCCAGCATTTT. Amino acid sequence: CASSPYRGEEPQHF.

J is TRBJ2-7 and V is TRBV12-3 or TRBV12-4; the D is unclear. The CDR3 has 14 residues. V lost 5 bases and J lost 3, with 14 bases in between. DNA for the CDR3: TGTGCCAGCAGTGTCTTTGGCGCGGTCTACGAGCAGTACTTC. It specifies CASSVFGAVYEQYF.

A single count supports this clonotype. This chain links TRBV4-1 with TRBJ2-1, with 11 positions matching TRBD2. The CDR3 totals 19 residues. Germline trimming cut 1 base from V and 6 bases from J; bases unmatched to any gene: 14. CDR1 MGHRA and CDR2 YSYEKL come from the germline V gene. CDR3 sequence (DNA): TGCGCCAGCAGCCAAGTACTGATTGCTAGCGGGAGGCGAGGCAATGAGCAGTTCTTC. It is translated as CASSQVLIASGRRGNEQFF.

The V and J genes are TRBV19 and TRBJ2-5, with TRBD1 matching 9 bases. Germline lookup yields CDR1 LNHDA and CDR2 SQIVND (reference sequence). With V trimmed by 3 bases and J by 5 bases, 4 bases remained unmatched. The length of the CDR3 is 14 residues. The CDR3 coding sequence is TGTGCCAGTAGTATCCACAGGGGGCGCGAGACCCAGTACTTC. It translates to CASSIHRGRETQYF.

The chain uses TRBV20-1 and TRBJ2-3; D is unresolved. V was cut by 5 bases and J by 8 bases, with 26 bases left in between. This CDR3 has 16 amino acids. Germline-derived CDR1 and CDR2 are DFQATT and SNEGSKA (reference sequence). The CDR3 is CSASPTTRPTSGTQYF. The CDR3 bases are TGCAGTGCTTCCCCTACTACTCGCCCCACGAGTGGTACGCAGTATTTT.

J is TRBJ2-7 and V is TRBV20-1, with TRBD1 as a possible D gene (5 bases). Looked up from germline, CDR1 is DFQATT and CDR2 is SNEGSKA (reference sequence). V was pared by 0 bases and J by 9 bases, with 15 bases between. The CDR3 runs to 13 residues. Here the CDR3 DNA reads TGCAGTGCTAGAGACAGGGCGGATCTAGTGCAGTACTTC. It yields the protein CSARDRADLVQYF.

The chain carries TRBV24-1 and TRBJ1-1, with D unclear. Germline V gene data show CDR1 as KGHDR and CDR2 as SFDVKD. The V gene lost 4 bases and the J gene lost 7 bases, with 9 bases spanning the gap. The CDR3 sequence is 12 residues long. As DNA, the CDR3 is TGTGCCACCAGTGACCCCGGCGGTGAAGCTTTCTTT. It encodes CATSDPGGEAFF.

Only a few counts were recorded for this clonotype. This chain uses TRBV30 with TRBJ2-2, with D uncertain. Germline V gives CDR1 GTSNPN, CDR2 SVGIG (reference sequence). There are 13 residues in the CDR3. Trimming stripped 3 bases from V and 3 bases from J, with 8 bases between. This CDR3 reads CAWRRVDTGELFF. The CDR3 DNA is TGTGCCTGGAGAAGGGTCGACACCGGGGAGCTGTTTTTT.

This clonotype was found a few times. The chain employs TRBV6-4 and TRBJ2-5; D might be TRBD1 (6 bases). With 3 bases removed from V and 5 bases from J, the gap between germline ends came to 10 bases. The germline V gene has CDR1 MRHNA and CDR2 SNTAGT. This CDR3 is built from 13 residues. Written as DNA, the CDR3 is TGTGCCAGCAGTGAGGACAGTGGGGAGACCCAGTACTTC. It is translated as CASSEDSGETQYF.

The chain uses TRBV7-8 and TRBJ1-1; D may be TRBD1 (5 bases). The germline CDR1 and CDR2 sequences are SGHVS and FQNEAQ. The CDR3 has 15 residues. Trimming removed 3 bases at V and 1 base at J, with 12 bases between. CDR3 in amino acids: CASSFIAGGNTEAFF. In nucleotides, the CDR3 is TGTGCCAGCAGCTTTATAGCCGGGGGGAACACTGAAGCTTTCTTT.

There are a few counts of this clonotype. The chain carries TRBV19 and TRBJ2-3, with D uncertain. Trimming left V 8 bases short and J 4 bases short, with 13 bases between. Germline loops: CDR1 LNHDA, CDR2 SQIVND (reference sequence). The CDR3 contains 13 residues. Here the CDR3 reads CASSASSADTQYF. The CDR3 DNA follows: TGTGCCAGTTCAGCGAGTTCGGCAGATACGCAGTATTTT.

The chain uses TRBV27 and TRBJ2-2; TRBD2 aligns across 9 bases. With 6 bases clipped from V and 4 bases from J, the junction kept 9 bases outside the gene matches. Germline loops: CDR1 MNHEY, CDR2 SMNVEV (reference sequence). The CDR3 has 16 residues. The CDR3 bases are TGTGCCAGCAGGATTAGCGGGAGTCGTATCACCGGGGAGCTGTTTTTT. Translation gives CASRISGSRITGELFF.